Each of the 24 T cell receptor beta chains below was sequenced from the same sample in a study of T cell clonotyping in hematopoietic cell transplantation. Clones were sequenced by immunoSEQ multiplex PCR, and TCRdb holds only the in-frame ones, with some missing. The table includes about 41,000 clones, less than 85% detected once. Specified time point: recipient sample about 28 days before transplant, after cytoreduction. The sequences come from peripheral blood mononuclear cells, collected before stem cell transplant. Receptors originate from a man in his 60s with acute myeloid leukemia. Some clones in this sample may be carry-over from other donors' samples.

The V and J genes are TRBV5-4 and TRBJ1-3, with a tentative D call TRBD1 (5 bases). CDR1 and CDR2 from the germline V gene are SGHNT and YYREEE (reference sequence). The CDR3 runs to 17 residues. Trimming stripped 3 bases from V and 0 bases from J, with 16 bases between. Here the CDR3 reads CASSSGAGGPSGNTIYF. The CDR3 region has the DNA TGTGCCAGCAGCTCCGGTGCTGGGGGTCCCTCTGGAAACACCATATATTTT.

The chain joins TRBV6-5 to TRBJ2-7; a weak D match, TRBD2 (6 bases). Germline values: CDR1 MNHEY, CDR2 SVGAGI. V lost 0 bases to trimming and J lost 2 bases, with 11 bases between them. CDR3 length: 15 residues. The chain's CDR3 is CASSYSGTLTYEQYF. The CDR3 DNA sequence: TGTGCCAGCAGTTACTCTGGGACTCTGACCTACGAGCAGTACTTC.

V and J are TRBV4-2 and TRBJ1-4; D call uncertain. Trimming took 1 base from V and 0 from J, leaving 6 bases between them. From germline, CDR1 is LGHNA and CDR2 YNFKEQ. The CDR3 spans 15 residues. The DNA for the CDR3 is TGTGCCAGCAGCCAAGTAGGCTCAACTAATGAAAAACTGTTTTTT. Protein sequence: CASSQVGSTNEKLFF.

The V call is TRBV15, the J call TRBJ1-5; D gene ambiguous. V was clipped by 1 base and J by 4 bases, with 8 bases between them. The germline V gene has CDR1 LNHNV and CDR2 YYDKDF (reference sequence). The CDR3 covers 14 residues. Here the CDR3 DNA reads TGTGCCACCAGCAGAGGGGGAGGAAATCAGCCCCAGCATTTT. Encoded protein: CATSRGGGNQPQHF.

V gene TRBV28 combines with J gene TRBJ1-2; possibly TRBD1 for D (5 bases). Trimming cost V 5 bases and J 0 bases, with 10 bases left between them. CDR1 is MDHEN and CDR2 is SYDVKM in the germline V gene. CDR3 length: 14 residues. The CDR3 reads CASSGGAPNYGYTF. For the CDR3, the DNA is TGTGCCAGCAGTGGAGGGGCCCCTAACTATGGCTACACCTTC.

The CDR3 coding sequence is TGTGCCAGCAGGGATAGGGAGGCTGAAGCTTTCTTT. Translation: CASRDREAEAFF. This chain uses TRBV7-6 with TRBJ1-1; D is unclear. The CDR3 is 12 amino acids. V was shortened by 6 bases and J by 6 bases, with 11 bases between the two germline ends. CDR1 and CDR2 from the germline V gene are SGHVS and FNYEAQ. The entire variable domain, with the rest obtained from reference TRBV7-6 and TRBJ1-1, is as follows: GAGVSQSPRYKVTKRGQDVALRCDPISGHVSLYWYRQALGQGPEFLTYFNYEAQQDKSGLPNDRFSAERPEGSISTLTIQRTEQRDSAMYRCASRDREAEAFFGQGTRLTVV.

The CDR3 reads CASSQPNLGGYTF. DNA for the CDR3: TGTGCCAGCAGCCAACCGAACCTGGGCGGCTACACCTTC. V gene TRBV14 combines with J gene TRBJ1-2; no clear D gene. The CDR3 length is 13 residues. Trimming shortened V by 2 bases and J by 8 bases, and 12 bases separated the two germline ends. Germline V CDR1 and CDR2: SGHDN, FVKESK.

The genes are TRBV4-1 and TRBJ2-7; 11 nucleotides match TRBD2. Unmatched junction bases numbered 4, after V lost 6 bases and J lost 0 bases. Per germline, CDR1 MGHRA and CDR2 YSYEKL. The CDR3 is made up of 15 amino acids. The CDR3 bases are TGCGCCAGCAGAGCTAGCGGGGGGCTCTCCTACGAGCAGTACTTC. It is translated as CASRASGGLSYEQYF.

The chain couples TRBV4-3 to TRBJ2-5, with TRBD2 matching over 14 bases. V lost 3 bases, J lost 0 bases, and 0 bases stayed unmatched. Per the germline V gene, CDR1 is LGHNA and CDR2 is YSLEER. The CDR3 extends over 16 amino acids. For the CDR3, the DNA is TGCGCCAGCAGCCAGGGACTAGCGGGGGACCAAGAGACCCAGTACTTC. This codes for CASSQGLAGDQETQYF.

The chain joins TRBV9 to TRBJ2-3; 9 nucleotides align to TRBD2. V lost 3 bases and J lost 5; bases outside the gene matches: 10. This CDR3 region has 16 residues. CDR1 SGDLS and CDR2 YYNGEE come from the germline V gene. This chain's CDR3 is CASSARAGGPIDTQYF. CDR3 DNA: TGTGCCAGCAGCGCACGGGCGGGGGGGCCCATAGATACGCAGTATTTT.

The rearrangement links TRBV4-1 to TRBJ1-2; D might be TRBD1 (5 bases). V was shortened by 2 bases and J by 0 bases, with 10 bases between the two germline ends. CDR3 length: 15 amino acids. Germline assignment: CDR1 MGHRA and CDR2 YSYEKL. CDR3 coding DNA: TGCGCCAGCAGCCAATCAGGGCGAGCTAACTATGGCTACACCTTC. Encoded protein: CASSQSGRANYGYTF.

The genes are TRBV6-1 and TRBJ1-2, with D uncertain. Trimming removed 4 bases from V and 0 bases from J, with 9 bases in between. The germline V gene encodes CDR1 MNHNS and CDR2 SASEGT. CDR3 size: 14 residues. CDR3 amino acids: CASSVAGANYGYTF. CDR3 nucleotides: TGTGCCAGCAGTGTGGCAGGAGCTAACTATGGCTACACCTTC.

The chain carries TRBV10-3 and TRBJ2-2; D call uncertain. This CDR3 spans 15 amino acids. V was trimmed by 3 bases and J by 5 bases, leaving 13 bases between them. Germline CDR1 is ENHRY and CDR2 is SYGVKD. DNA of the CDR3: TGTGCCATCAGTGATCCGACCGCGGTGACCGGGGAGCTGTTTTTT. Translated, it gives CAISDPTAVTGELFF.

This clone was seen once. The gene calls are TRBV5-1 and TRBJ2-5, with D perhaps matching TRBD2 (5 bases). Germline CDR1 and CDR2: SGHRS and YFSETQ. The CDR3 is 14 amino acids. V was trimmed by 4 bases and J by 5 bases, leaving 15 bases between them. The CDR3 region has the DNA TGCGCCAGCAGCCCCTTTCTAGCCCGGGAGACCCAGTACTTC. It encodes CASSPFLARETQYF.

This clone was counted a single time. Different DNA sequences within this sample yield the same CDR3. Here the CDR3 reads CASSYLGRGGSGYTF. The CDR3 DNA sequence: TGTGCCAGCAGTTACTTGGGCAGGGGTGGCTCTGGCTACACCTTC. The V call is TRBV6-5, the J call TRBJ1-2; the D gene is possibly TRBD1 (6 bases). Trimming left V 1 base short and J 7 bases short, with 16 bases between. Germline CDR1 MNHEY, CDR2 SVGAGI. The CDR3 covers 15 residues.

The chain carries TRBV5-1 and TRBJ2-4; possibly TRBD1 for D (6 bases). The germline CDR1 and CDR2 sequences are SGHRS and YFSETQ. Trimming removed 0 bases at V and 4 bases at J, with 8 bases between. The CDR3 sequence is 14 residues long. CDR3 in DNA: TGCGCCAGCAGCTTGGACGGACAGAAAAACATTCAGTACTTC. It encodes CASSLDGQKNIQYF.

This clone was found a few times. The chain links TRBV7-2 to TRBJ2-1, with 10 nucleotides matching TRBD1. This CDR3 spans 15 amino acids. Germline CDR1 and CDR2: SGHTA and FQGNSA. J lost 4 bases, V lost 5 bases, and 5 bases had no gene match. CDR3 amino acids: CASSPRTGGYNEQFF. DNA for the CDR3: TGTGCCAGCAGCCCCCGGACAGGGGGTTACAATGAGCAGTTCTTC. The full variable domain, completed using reference TRBV7-2 and TRBJ2-1, is GAGVSQSPSNKVTEKGKDVELRCDPISGHTALYWYRQSLGQGLEFLIYFQGNSAPDKSGLPSDRFSAERTGGSVSTLTIQRTQQEDSAVYLCASSPRTGGYNEQFFGPGTRLTVL.

This sequence joins TRBV5-1 and TRBJ1-2; no reliable D call. Looked up from germline, CDR1 is SGHRS and CDR2 is YFSETQ. Trimming left V 0 bases short and J 6 bases short, with 12 bases between. The CDR3 totals 14 residues. The CDR3 DNA reads TGCGCCAGCAGCTTGGAGGTGTTTGGGGATGGCTACACCTTC. Encoded protein: CASSLEVFGDGYTF.

V usage is TRBV27 and J usage is TRBJ1-5; D is unresolved. The V gene's germline CDR1 is MNHEY and CDR2 SMNVEV (reference sequence). The CDR3 is 15 residues long. Trimming took off 4 bases at V and 0 bases at J, with 10 bases between the two ends. DNA of the CDR3: TGTGCCAGCAGTTGGGGAGAGCCTAGCAATCAGCCCCAGCATTTT. It translates to CASSWGEPSNQPQHF.

J is TRBJ2-7 and V is TRBV28, with a weak D call TRBD2 (5 bases). Trimming left V 4 bases short and J 5 bases short, with 12 bases between. This CDR3 is 13 amino acids long. Germline values: CDR1 MDHEN, CDR2 SYDVKM. CDR3 protein: CASSSILRDEQYF. The CDR3 nucleotides read TGTGCCAGCAGTTCTATTTTGAGGGACGAGCAGTACTTC. Filled out from reference TRBV28 and TRBJ2-7, the complete variable domain reads DVKVTQSSRYLVKRTGEKVFLECVQDMDHENMFWYRQDPGLGLRLIYFSYDVKMKEKGDIPEGYSVSREKKERFSLILESASTNQTSMYLCASSSILRDEQYFGPGTRLTVT.

The chain carries TRBV29-1 and TRBJ2-2; 11 bases line up with TRBD2. The germline gives CDR1 SQVTM, CDR2 ANQGSEA. The CDR3 consists of 12 residues. CDR3 nucleotide sequence: TGCAGTAGCGGGGGGGCCTCCGGGGAGCTGTTTTTT. Translated, it gives CSSGGASGELFF.

In regard to this clone: At one end, the junction sequence differs from germline, possibly due to a read error. The chain joins TRBV5-8 to TRBJ1-2; 9 bases are a match to TRBD1. This CDR3 is built from 13 residues. The germline gives CDR1 SGHTS, CDR2 YDEGEE. CDR3 sequence (DNA): TGTGCCAGCAGCTTCCCCGGGACAGGGACTAACGCCTTC. Its protein product is CASSFPGTGTNAF.

This rearrangement joins TRBV10-3 to TRBJ2-1; D is unresolved. CDR3 length: 13 amino acids. V was trimmed by 11 bases and J by 4 bases, leaving 15 bases between them. CDR1 and CDR2 (germline): ENHRY, SYGVKD. Here the CDR3 reads CAASLSPYNEQFF. The DNA of the CDR3 is TGTGCCGCCTCTCTGTCCCCTTACAATGAGCAGTTCTTC.

This clone came up a few times. The genes are TRBV4-2 and TRBJ2-7; 7 positions match TRBD2. The V gene end was trimmed by 2 bases and the J gene end by 0 bases; junction bases not matched to a gene: 7. CDR3 size: 16 residues. CDR1 and CDR2 (germline): LGHNA, YNFKEQ. The CDR3 loop reads CASSQSLALSSYEQYF. CDR3 sequence (DNA): TGTGCCAGCAGCCAATCACTAGCGCTAAGCTCCTACGAGCAGTACTTC.